These 19 T cell receptor beta chains originate from one sample sequenced in a study of regulatory T cells in long-lasting Graves disease. Time point meaning: persistent/refractory GD, antithyroid drugs over 5 years with positive TRAb. Construction of the TCR library relied on RNA isolated from PBMCs. To make TCR beta libraries, researchers used iRepertoire HTBI primers and Arm-PCR of CDR3 regions. TCRdb re-derived calls from the multiplex PCR reads in MiXCR, one entry per CDR3 protein. The sample carries about 420,000 distinct CDR3 sequences, around 24% recorded once. The sequenced sample was peripheral blood mononuclear cells (PBMCs), obtained when the disease was refractory, from a patient treated with antithyroid drugs. These receptor sequences come from a female donor with Graves disease.

This clonotype has ten or more counts. The V gene is TRBV28, the J gene TRBJ2-7; TRBD2 is a possible D gene (5 bases). Trimming took off 8 bases at V and 0 bases at J, with 11 bases between the two ends. Looked up from germline, CDR1 is MDHEN and CDR2 is SYDVKM. CDR3 length: 13 residues. CDR3 sequence (DNA): TGTGCCAGCTCAGGAGGACCCTCCTACGAGCAGTACTTC. Protein: CASSGGPSYEQYF. The full variable domain, in which reference TRBV28 and TRBJ2-7 provide the parts outside the CDR3, is DVKVTQSSRYLVKRTGEKVFLECVQDMDHENMFWYRQDPGLGLRLIYFSYDVKMKEKGDIPEGYSVSREKKERFSLILESASTNQTSMYLCASSGGPSYEQYFGPGTRLTVT.

This clonotype was observed at least ten times. The chain combines TRBV28 with TRBJ2-7; the match to TRBD2 covers 7 bases. The CDR3 is made up of 15 amino acids. Germline-derived CDR1 and CDR2 are MDHEN and SYDVKM. V shed 3 bases, J shed 0 bases, and the junction held 5 bases outside the gene matches. The CDR3 here is CASSFPGGYSYEQYF. In DNA, the CDR3 is TGTGCCAGCAGTTTCCCCGGGGGGTACTCCTACGAGCAGTACTTC.

This clonotype was counted between two and nine times. This chain links TRBV12-3 or TRBV12-4 with TRBJ1-1; no clear D. The CDR3 totals 14 residues. V was cut by 4 bases and J by 7 bases, with 16 bases left in between. Here the CDR3 DNA reads TGTGCCAGCAGTTCCACCAACAAAGTACGTGAAGCTTTCTTT. Amino acids: CASSSTNKVREAFF.

The V call is TRBV6-2 or TRBV6-3, the J call TRBJ2-7; possibly TRBD1 or TRBD2 for D (5 bases each). Germline values: CDR1 MNHEY, CDR2 SVGEGT. Trimming left V 8 bases short and J 10 bases short, with 18 bases between. This CDR3 comprises 12 residues. This chain's CDR3 is CASGTSDLVQYF. The CDR3, as DNA: TGTGCCAGCGGGACCTCGGACTTGGTACAGTACTTC.

This clonotype came up a few times. The rearrangement uses TRBV7-2 and TRBJ2-6; perhaps TRBD1 as D (7 bases). In germline, CDR1 is SGHTA, CDR2 FQGNSA. The CDR3 runs to 18 residues. V shed 4 bases and J shed 8 bases, with 24 bases lying between them. CDR3 coding DNA: TGTGCCAGCAGCTCTGGAGGGGGCTCGGTGAGGCGGTCCAACGTCCTGACTTTC. Protein: CASSSGGGSVRRSNVLTF.

On this clonotype: One end of the junction is discordant with germline, which a read error may explain. The rearrangement joins TRBV3-1 to TRBJ1-1; D call uncertain. Germline V gene sequence: CDR1 LGHDT, CDR2 YNNKEL (reference sequence). The CDR3 spans 15 residues. The CDR3 coding sequence is TGTGCCAGCAGCCAAGTTACGGCGGGGAACTCTGAAGCTTTCTTT. The encoded protein is CASSQVTAGNSEAFF.

The gene calls are TRBV3-1 and TRBJ2-7; maybe TRBD1 (6 bases). The CDR3 contains 14 residues. V was cut by 3 bases and J by 4 bases, with 13 bases left in between. Germline assignment: CDR1 LGHDT and CDR2 YNNKEL (reference sequence). CDR3 nucleotides: TGTGCCAGCAGCCACTCGGACAGCTTTTACGAGCAGTACTTC. This encodes CASSHSDSFYEQYF.

This clonotype was observed a handful of times. The rearrangement uses TRBV20-1 and TRBJ1-2, with D unresolved. Trimming pared 3 bases from V and 3 bases from J, leaving 5 bases between. Germline V gene data show CDR1 as DFQATT and CDR2 as SNEGSKA (reference sequence). CDR3 length: 11 residues. CDR3 DNA: TGCAGTGCTAGGTGGGACTATGGCTACACCTTC. Its translation is CSARWDYGYTF.

This rearrangement joins TRBV9 to TRBJ1-3, with 7 bases aligning to TRBD1. The CDR3 extends over 15 amino acids. Germline values: CDR1 SGDLS, CDR2 YYNGEE. V was clipped by 8 bases and J by 0 bases; unmatched bases: 8. The CDR3 region is CASQRSGGSGNTIYF. CDR3 coding DNA: TGTGCCAGTCAGCGCTCAGGGGGCTCTGGAAACACCATATATTTT.

By proportion, this clonotype is medium-sized. This chain connects TRBV2 to TRBJ1-2, with TRBD1 identical over 7 bases. This CDR3 contains 13 residues. Trimming at V came to 0 bases and at J to 7 bases, leaving 2 bases not matched to a gene. Germline values: CDR1 SNHLY, CDR2 FYNNEI. The CDR3 region is CASSEARGAGYTF. CDR3 coding DNA: TGTGCCAGCAGTGAAGCCAGGGGGGCTGGCTACACCTTC.

A word on this clonotype: A much larger clone is a single base away; this may be a read error. The CDR3 protein is CASRGPNEKPFF. The CDR3 DNA reads as TGTGCCAGCAGAGGGCCTAATGAAAAACCGTTTTTT. The chain joins TRBV3-1 to TRBJ1-4; D gene uncertain. Germline V CDR1 and CDR2: LGHDT, YNNKEL (reference sequence). This CDR3 region has 12 residues.

The chain carries TRBV7-8 and TRBJ2-7; TRBD2 matches at 11 bases. CDR1 and CDR2 from the germline V gene are SGHVS and FQNEAQ. V gave up 3 bases and J gave up 5 bases; unmatched junction bases: 6. The CDR3 is made up of 15 amino acids. The CDR3 region is CASSLPTSGINEQYF. The CDR3 coding sequence is TGTGCCAGCAGCTTGCCGACTAGCGGGATAAACGAGCAGTACTTC.

This clonotype came up many times. The V and J genes are TRBV7-2 and TRBJ1-2; D possibly corresponds to TRBD1 (6 bases). Germline V gene data show CDR1 as SGHTA and CDR2 as FQGNSA. This CDR3 spans 14 amino acids. Trimming took 5 bases from V and 4 from J, leaving 14 bases between them. The CDR3 DNA is TGTGCCAGCAGCACCCGACAGGTTACCTATGGCTACACCTTC. This encodes CASSTRQVTYGYTF.

This clonotype was recorded at least ten times. The chain has TRBV2 and TRBJ2-5; D remains ambiguous. The CDR3 spans 12 residues. Germline V lookup: CDR1 SNHLY, CDR2 FYNNEI. Trimming stripped 6 bases from V and 5 bases from J, with 10 bases between. Here the CDR3 DNA reads TGTGCCAGCAGGGGCCCTCGGGAGACCCAGTACTTC. Translation gives CASRGPRETQYF.

V and J are TRBV9 and TRBJ1-3; tentative D call: TRBD1 (6 bases). From germline, CDR1 is SGDLS and CDR2 YYNGEE. The CDR3 covers 18 residues. With 0 bases removed from V and 1 base from J, the gap between germline ends came to 17 bases. CDR3 loop: CASSVAVEGGLSGNTIYF. CDR3 nucleotide sequence: TGTGCCAGCAGCGTAGCTGTTGAGGGGGGTCTGTCTGGAAACACCATATATTTT. Variable domain in full (rest from reference TRBV9 and TRBJ1-3): DSGVTQTPKHLITATGQRVTLRCSPRSGDLSVYWYQQSLDQGLQFLIQYYNGEERAKGNILERFSAQQFPDLHSELNLSSLELGDSALYFCASSVAVEGGLSGNTIYFGEGSWLTVV.

V is TRBV3-1 and J is TRBJ2-1, with 7 bases that match TRBD2. After removal of 5 bases from V and 0 bases from J, the junction contained 7 bases not matched to a gene. CDR1 is LGHDT and CDR2 is YNNKEL in the germline V gene (reference sequence). The CDR3 consists of 16 residues. The CDR3 nucleotides are TGTGCCAGCAGCGGGGGGGTCGGGAGCTCCTACAATGAGCAGTTCTTC. Encoded protein: CASSGGVGSSYNEQFF.

The gene calls are TRBV2 and TRBJ2-7; no clear D gene. Trimming removed 11 bases from V and 3 bases from J, with 14 bases in between. Looked up from germline, CDR1 is SNHLY and CDR2 is FYNNEI. The CDR3 is 12 residues long. In nucleotides, the CDR3 is TGTGCCGTTACTACAACCGGCTACGAGCAGTACTTC. Amino acids: CAVTTTGYEQYF.

This clonotype has only a few counts. The chain couples TRBV15 to TRBJ1-1; D not resolved. The CDR3 extends over 12 amino acids. The V gene's germline CDR1 is LNHNV and CDR2 YYDKDF (reference sequence). Trimming cost V 4 bases and J 1 base, with 4 bases left between them. CDR3 nucleotides: TGTGCCACCAGCACCGGGAACACTGAAGCTTTCTTT. This codes for CATSTGNTEAFF. Based on the CDR3 plus reference TRBV15 and TRBJ1-1, the full variable domain is DAMVIQNPRYQVTQFGKPVTLSCSQTLNHNVMYWYQQKSSQAPKLLFHYYDKDFNNEADTPDNFQSRRPNTSFCFLDIRSPGLGDTAMYLCATSTGNTEAFFGQGTRLTVV.

This clonotype was observed many times. V is TRBV5-6 and J is TRBJ2-5; the D is unclear. The CDR3 spans 12 residues. V was cut by 0 bases and J by 13 bases, with 13 bases left in between. Germline V lookup: CDR1 SGHDT, CDR2 YYEEEE. CDR3 region: CASSLGAATVYF. The CDR3 nucleotides read TGTGCCAGCAGCTTGGGGGCTGCCACTGTGTACTTC.